This TCR beta chain was identified in a study of CD8+CD57+ T cells in acquired aplastic anemia. General study findings and limits: Between patients and controls, over 25 CD8+ CDR3 sequences were found in common. Any difference that existed in CD8+ Simpson's diversity between patients and controls was not significant.

Germline V gene data show CDR1 as SEHNR and CDR2 as FQNEAQ (reference sequence). The ends lost 5 bases at V and 8 bases at J; junction bases unmatched: 2. The CDR3 covers 13 residues. As regards this clonotype: Its target is not known.

The patients chosen for sequencing had shown expansion of CD8+CD57+ cells (detected by flow cytometry). Severe acquired aplastic anemia was diagnosed in all patients. The template used for profiling TCR beta VDJ and CDR3 was genomic DNA. A single record per CDR3 protein comes from TCRdb applying MiXCR to the reads. The sample contains approximately 180,000 distinct CDR3 sequences, more than 60% of which appear only once. The rearrangement links TRBV7-9 to TRBJ2-6, with 8 nucleotides matching TRBD2. This sequence was found in a human donor with aplastic anemia. Source material: sorted CD4+, CD8+, or CD8+CD57+ T cells (not recorded which) from PBMCs. The CDR3 sequence is CASSPGGTNVLTF. The CDR3 DNA sequence: TGTGCCAGCAGCCCGGGGGGGACCAACGTCCTGACTTTC.